Detailed here is one T cell receptor beta chain. Its antigen is unidentified. With a J-beta primer mix and a sample-barcoded 5' primer, a second PCR ran about 6 to 11 cycles. Using its own MiXCR run on the 5' RACE reads, TCRdb lists one record per CDR3 protein. In the table there are roughly 800,000 distinct CDR3 sequences, 58% of which are singletons. This record belongs to a study of blood T cells in healthy people across ages. Findings of the study overall: Diversity estimated from one million T cells was considered an underestimate. In long-lived donors, naive CD4+ cell counts and diversity exceeded those of aged donors.

The sample comprised blood. This receptor was taken from a man aged 25 to 45 in good health.

CDR3 residues: CAISAHKETQYF. CDR3 nucleotide sequence: TGTGCCATCAGTGCCCATAAAGAGACCCAGTACTTC. The chain combines TRBV10-3 with TRBJ2-7; no definite D call. The DNA end favors TRBJ2-5, so the J call may be wrong. The CDR3 is 12 residues long. CDR1 ENHRY and CDR2 SYGVKD come from the germline V gene.